This T cell receptor beta chain was captured by sequencing in a study of blood T cell repertoires in COVID-19. Trimming cost V 2 bases and J 1 base; bases outside gene matches: 6. Germline V lookup: CDR1 SGHRS, CDR2 YFSETQ. The CDR3 covers 16 residues. Method: immunoSEQ multiplex PCR; TCRdb's copy keeps in-frame clones and lacks some. The sample carries roughly 70,000 clones, 75% to 80% recorded once. The sample consisted of peripheral blood. The V call is TRBV5-1, the J call TRBJ2-3; 8 positions match TRBD2. The clonotype comes from an older woman with acute or convalescent COVID-19. CDR3 protein: CASSFLRGGRTDTQYF. The CDR3 nucleotides are TGCGCCAGCAGCTTTCTACGGGGGGGACGCACAGATACGCAGTATTTT.